The 20 T cell receptor beta chains listed next were all sequenced from one sample in a study of blood T cell repertoires in COVID-19. Using immunoSEQ multiplex PCR, the repertoire was profiled, and TCRdb retains in-frame clones only, with some absent. The data contain roughly 250,000 clones, about 90% of them seen just once; the ten biggest clones take up 1.2%. The sequencing input was PBMCs or T cells enriched from blood (not recorded which). Receptors originate from a human donor in a cohort exposed to, infected with or recovered from COVID-19 (not recorded which). The donor label of this sample is uncertain.

The gene calls are TRBV11-2 and TRBJ1-1; TRBD1 might be the D (5 bases). Germline CDR1 and CDR2: SGHAT and FQNNGV. CDR3 length: 16 amino acids. V lost 5 bases to trimming and J lost 1 base, with 17 bases between them. The CDR3 DNA reads as TGTGCCAGCAGCCTGAGCTCAGGGCGGTGGAACACTGAAGCTTTCTTT. It yields the protein CASSLSSGRWNTEAFF. Full variable domain (outside the CDR3, taken from reference TRBV11-2 and TRBJ1-1): EAGVAQSPRYKIIEKRQSVAFWCNPISGHATLYWYQQILGQGPKLLIQFQNNGVVDDSQLPKDRFSAERLKGVDSTLKIQPAKLEDSAVYLCASSLSSGRWNTEAFFGQGTRLTVV.

The V call is TRBV19, the J call TRBJ1-4; D uncertain. The germline V gene has CDR1 LNHDA and CDR2 SQIVND (reference sequence). Trimming cost V 5 bases and J 1 base, with 5 bases left between them. This CDR3 region has 13 residues. The CDR3 loop is CASSRGTNEKLFF. CDR3 DNA: TGTGCCAGTAGTCGGGGAACTAATGAAAAACTGTTTTTT. Complete variable domain (other parts from reference TRBV19 and TRBJ1-4): DGGITQSPKYLFRKEGQNVTLSCEQNLNHDAMYWYRQDPGQGLRLIYYSQIVNDFQKGDIAEGYSVSREKKESFPLTVTSAQKNPTAFYLCASSRGTNEKLFFGSGTQLSVL.

There are a few counts of this clone. The rearrangement uses TRBV29-1 and TRBJ1-1; D is unclear. The CDR3 contains 11 residues. Germline CDR1 and CDR2: SQVTM and ANQGSEA. V was trimmed by 8 bases and J by 4 bases, leaving 11 bases between them. The CDR3: CSYPRGTEAFF. The CDR3 region has the DNA TGCAGCTACCCGCGGGGCACTGAAGCTTTCTTT.

The V and J genes are TRBV7-9 and TRBJ1-1, with 12 bases that match TRBD1. The germline CDR1 and CDR2 sequences are SEHNR and FQNEAQ (reference sequence). V lost 5 bases to trimming and J lost 5 bases; unmatched junction nucleotides: 12. The CDR3 consists of 17 residues. The DNA for the CDR3 is TGTGCCAGCAGCCAGCCCGGGACAGGGGGCGCGGGGACTGAAGCTTTCTTT. It codes for CASSQPGTGGAGTEAFF.

The V gene is TRBV7-6, the J gene TRBJ2-5; 10 bases are a match to TRBD2. The ends lost 4 bases at V and 3 bases at J; junction bases unmatched: 5. The CDR3 is 15 amino acids. CDR1 and CDR2 from the germline V gene are SGHVS and FNYEAQ. CDR3 residues: CASSSGTSDKETQYF. DNA of the CDR3: TGTGCCAGCAGCTCGGGGACTAGCGACAAAGAGACCCAGTACTTC.

This chain links TRBV4-3 with TRBJ2-6; D is perhaps TRBD2 (7 bases). The CDR3 runs to 18 residues. Germline loops: CDR1 LGHNA, CDR2 YSLEER. Deletions cut 4 bases from V and 1 base from J, with 17 bases between. The CDR3 sequence: CASSRAEGGPSGANVLTF. As DNA, the CDR3 is TGCGCCAGCAGCCGGGCGGAGGGGGGGCCATCTGGGGCCAACGTCCTGACTTTC.

The chain has TRBV24-1 and TRBJ2-3; D unresolved. Germline CDR1 and CDR2: KGHDR and SFDVKD. The CDR3 is made up of 15 amino acids. V lost 2 bases, J lost 2 bases, and 10 bases lay in between. The CDR3 DNA reads TGTGCCACCAGTGATTCAGTTTCCTTCACAGATACGCAGTATTTT. This sequence encodes CATSDSVSFTDTQYF.

The V gene is TRBV12-5, the J gene TRBJ1-3, with D unresolved. Trimming pared 1 base from V and 6 bases from J, leaving 16 bases between. This CDR3 comprises 16 residues. Germline loops: CDR1 LGHNT, CDR2 FRNRAP. CDR3 coding DNA: TGTGCTAGTGGTTTGGGGAGGAACCGGGAAGAAAACACCATATATTTT. This gives the protein CASGLGRNREENTIYF.

V usage is TRBV7-9 and J usage is TRBJ2-3, with D hard to call. This CDR3 spans 16 amino acids. The germline gives CDR1 SEHNR, CDR2 FQNEAQ (reference sequence). Deletions cut 3 bases from V and 0 bases from J, with 13 bases between. Written as DNA, the CDR3 is TGTGCCAGCAGCTTCGTCGGATGGGCGAGCACAGATACGCAGTATTTT. Its protein is CASSFVGWASTDTQYF.

The chain carries TRBV5-4 and TRBJ2-7, with D maybe TRBD1 (5 bases). The CDR3 runs to 13 residues. Trimming pared 3 bases from V and 1 base from J, leaving 8 bases between. From germline, CDR1 is SGHNT and CDR2 YYREEE (reference sequence). CDR3: CASSSGSSYEQYF. In DNA form, the CDR3 reads TGTGCCAGCAGCTCAGGGTCTTCCTACGAGCAGTACTTC.

This clone was seen a single time. The rearrangement links TRBV14 to TRBJ2-2; D is perhaps TRBD1 (5 bases). The ends were cut back, 0 bases at V and 1 base at J, with 21 bases in the middle. The germline V gene encodes CDR1 SGHDN and CDR2 FVKESK. The CDR3 extends over 20 amino acids. In DNA, the CDR3 is TGTGCCAGCAGCCAAGATTTGGGCCGCCCAGGGATTAAGAACACCGGGGAGCTGTTTTTT. As protein: CASSQDLGRPGIKNTGELFF.

This chain links TRBV4-3 with TRBJ2-2; D is possibly TRBD1 (5 bases). The CDR3 runs to 14 residues. Trimming took off 4 bases at V and 6 bases at J, with 12 bases between the two ends. Germline assignment: CDR1 LGHNA and CDR2 YSLEER. In nucleotides, the CDR3 is TGCGCCAGCAGCCCGTTCGTGGGGCCCGGGGAGCTGTTTTTT. Translation: CASSPFVGPGELFF.

The gene calls are TRBV19 and TRBJ2-7, with 10 bases aligning to TRBD1. The CDR3 consists of 16 residues. The trim removed 4 bases at V and 6 bases at J, leaving 12 bases unmatched. CDR1 is LNHDA, CDR2 SQIVND, per germline (reference sequence). The CDR3 here is CASSRRRGQGSTEQYF. The CDR3 coding sequence is TGTGCCAGTAGTAGGAGGCGGGGACAGGGGAGTACCGAGCAGTACTTC.

The J gene is TRBJ2-3, the V gene TRBV7-9; a possible D gene is TRBD1 (5 bases). The CDR3 spans 15 residues. From germline, CDR1 is SEHNR and CDR2 FQNEAQ (reference sequence). Trimming removed 1 base at V and 0 bases at J, with 8 bases between. The CDR3 region is CASSLEGASTDTQYF. For the CDR3, the DNA is TGTGCCAGCAGCTTAGAAGGGGCTAGCACAGATACGCAGTATTTT.

This chain joins TRBV14 and TRBJ2-7; D gene uncertain. The V gene's germline CDR1 is SGHDN and CDR2 FVKESK. Trimming took 5 bases from V and 6 from J, leaving 11 bases between them. This CDR3 spans 12 amino acids. The CDR3 here is CASSVSFREQYF. The CDR3, as DNA: TGTGCCAGCAGCGTTAGCTTCCGCGAGCAGTACTTC.

The V gene is TRBV3-1 (or the pseudogene TRBV3-2), the J gene TRBJ2-1, with 9 nucleotides matching TRBD2. The germline V gene has CDR1 LGHDT and CDR2 YNNKEL (reference sequence). The CDR3 sequence is 17 residues long. Losses at the gene ends were 4 bases for V and 3 bases for J; bases not matched to a gene: 10. The CDR3 here is CASSPSRGAGGYNEQFF. In DNA form, the CDR3 reads TGTGCCAGCAGCCCCTCACGGGGAGCGGGGGGCTACAATGAGCAGTTCTTC.

The rearrangement joins TRBV7-8 to TRBJ2-3; weak D call: TRBD1 (5 bases). Germline-derived CDR1 and CDR2 are SGHVS and FQNEAQ. The CDR3 totals 13 residues. The V gene lost 5 bases and the J gene lost 5 bases, with 11 bases spanning the gap. Written as DNA, the CDR3 is TGTGCCAGCAGCCTAGACAGAGAAGATACGCAGTATTTT. As protein: CASSLDREDTQYF.

This chain links TRBV5-4 with TRBJ2-1, with TRBD2 matching 14 bases. This CDR3 contains 19 residues. Unmatched junction bases numbered 14, after V lost 2 bases and J lost 7 bases. CDR1 is SGHNT, CDR2 YYREEE, per germline (reference sequence). The CDR3 bases are TGTGCCAGCAGCTTTCGACTAGCGGGGGGGCCTCGTTCAGCGAATGAGCAGTTCTTC. This gives the protein CASSFRLAGGPRSANEQFF.

This chain connects TRBV5-1 to TRBJ2-2, with unresolved D. Germline lookup yields CDR1 SGHRS and CDR2 YFSETQ. V was cut by 3 bases and J by 4 bases, with 16 bases left in between. This CDR3 comprises 16 residues. CDR3 DNA: TGCGCCAGCAGCTCTAAAAACCCCTCGAGCACCGGGGAGCTGTTTTTT. Its protein is CASSSKNPSSTGELFF.

The gene calls are TRBV19 and TRBJ1-2; no clear D. V was clipped by 6 bases and J by 0 bases, with 14 bases between them. CDR3 length: 15 amino acids. CDR1 and CDR2 (germline): LNHDA, SQIVND (reference sequence). DNA for the CDR3: TGTGCCAGTAGCATCCCGGGAGTTTCTAACTATGGCTACACCTTC. Translation gives CASSIPGVSNYGYTF.